The present TCR beta chain was sequenced within a study of post-analysis software for immune sequencing data. This clonotype was seen a few times. Its specificity is not known. Trimming left V 5 bases short and J 4 bases short, with 8 bases between. This CDR3 comprises 11 residues. Germline-derived CDR1 and CDR2 are DFQATT and SNEGSKA (reference sequence). Findings of the study overall: Samples made in the same batch grouped tightly together by F measure. In patients, 4 to 6 TRBV segments were more frequent than in controls, with TRBV5-6, TRBV5-1 and TRBV20-1 among them.

The library was made from cDNA and included unique molecular identifiers. With roughly 0.95 to 11 million T cells as the source, 450,000 to 600,000 cDNA molecules resulted. TCRdb reprocessed the PCR reads via MiXCR and lists one record per CDR3 protein. The repertoire holds 250,000 to 300,000 distinct CDR3 sequences, roughly a third seen once, with around 4.8% in the top ten. The material sequenced was blood. This clonotype was obtained from a girl aged 5-17 years with multiple sclerosis. The chain links TRBV20-1 to TRBJ1-2; TRBD1 is a possible D gene (5 bases). The CDR3 loop is CSAVGVYGYTF. CDR3 DNA sequence: TGCAGTGCTGTGGGGGTCTATGGCTACACCTTC.